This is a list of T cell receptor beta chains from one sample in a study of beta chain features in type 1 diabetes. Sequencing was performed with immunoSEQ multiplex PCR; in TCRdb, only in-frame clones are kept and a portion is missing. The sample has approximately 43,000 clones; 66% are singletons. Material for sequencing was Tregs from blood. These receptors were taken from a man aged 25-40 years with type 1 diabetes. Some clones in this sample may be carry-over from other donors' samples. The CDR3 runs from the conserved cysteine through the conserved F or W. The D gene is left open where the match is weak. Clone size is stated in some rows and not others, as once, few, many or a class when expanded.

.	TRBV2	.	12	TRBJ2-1	TGTGCCAGCAGACGTTTAGACAATGAGCAGTTCTTC	CASRRLDNEQFF
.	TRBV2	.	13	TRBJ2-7	TGTGCCAGCAAAGGCGGGGCCTCCTACGAGCAGTACTTC	CASKGGASYEQYF
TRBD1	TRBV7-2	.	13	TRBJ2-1	TGTGCCAGCAGCAGGGGACAGCTCAATGAGCAGTTCTTC	CASSRGQLNEQFF
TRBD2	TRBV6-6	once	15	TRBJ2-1	TGTGCCAGCAGTCCGCGGGGGAGCTCCTACAATGAGCAGTTCTTC	CASSPRGSSYNEQFF
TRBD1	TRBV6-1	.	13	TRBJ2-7	TGTGCCAGCGCGGACAGGTCCTCCTACGAGCAGTACTTC	CASADRSSYEQYF
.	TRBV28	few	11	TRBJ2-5	TGTGCCAGCAGTTTTGGCGAGACCCAGTACTTC	CASSFGETQYF
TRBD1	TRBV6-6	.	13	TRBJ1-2	TGTGCCAGCAGTTACTCAGGGGGCGACGGCTACACCTTC	CASSYSGGDGYTF
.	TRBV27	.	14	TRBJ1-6	TGTGCCAGCAGCAGGACAGCCTATAATTCACCCCTCCACTTT	CASSRTAYNSPLHF
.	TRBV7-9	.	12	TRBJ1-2	TGTGCCAGCAGCTCAGGGGTCGATGGCTACACCTTC	CASSSGVDGYTF
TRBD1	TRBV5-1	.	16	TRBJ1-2	TGCGCCAGCAGCTTAACAGGGGCCAACCCCTATTATGGCTACACCTTC	CASSLTGANPYYGYTF
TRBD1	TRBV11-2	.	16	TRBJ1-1	TGTGCCAGCAGCCCAACCGGGACAGGCTTAATCACTGAAGCCTTCTTT	CASSPTGTGLITEAFF
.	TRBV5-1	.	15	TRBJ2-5	TGCGCCAGCAGCCGCTCCCTAGGGGGCCAAGAGACCCAGTACTTC	CASSRSLGGQETQYF
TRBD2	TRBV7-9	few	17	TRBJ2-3	TGTGCCAGCAGCTCCGTAGTGGTAGCGGGGGGGCCAGATACGCAGTATTTT	CASSSVVVAGGPDTQYF
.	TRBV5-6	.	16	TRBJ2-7	TGTGCCAGCAGCTTGAGGCAGGGGTTATCCTTGTACGAGCAGTACTTC	CASSLRQGLSLYEQYF
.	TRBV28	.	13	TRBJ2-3	TGTGCCAGCAACCTACTCGCTGGAGGTACGCAGTATTTT	CASNLLAGGTQYF
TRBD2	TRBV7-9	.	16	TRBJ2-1	TGTGCCAGCAGCCTTAGCGGGGGGGCCCTTTTGAATGAGCAGTTCTTC	CASSLSGGALLNEQFF
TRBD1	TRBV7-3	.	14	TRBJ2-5	TGTGCCAGCAGCCCCCAGGGGGCTAGGGAGACCCAGTACTTC	CASSPQGARETQYF
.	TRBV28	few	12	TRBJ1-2	TGTGCCAGCAGCCCGGCGGGCTATGGCTACACCTTC	CASSPAGYGYTF